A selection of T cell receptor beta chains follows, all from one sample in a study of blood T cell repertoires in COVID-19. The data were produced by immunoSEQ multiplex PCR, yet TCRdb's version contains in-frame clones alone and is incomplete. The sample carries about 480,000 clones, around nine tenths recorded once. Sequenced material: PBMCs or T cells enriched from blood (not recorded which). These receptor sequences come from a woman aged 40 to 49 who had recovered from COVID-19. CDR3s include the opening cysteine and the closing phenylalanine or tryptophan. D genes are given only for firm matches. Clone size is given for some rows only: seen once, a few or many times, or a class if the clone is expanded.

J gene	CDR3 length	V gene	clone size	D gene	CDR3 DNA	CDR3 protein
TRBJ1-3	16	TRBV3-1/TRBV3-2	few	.	TGTGCCAGCAGCCAAGATCCAGGCATCTCTGGAAACACCATATATTTT	CASSQDPGISGNTIYF
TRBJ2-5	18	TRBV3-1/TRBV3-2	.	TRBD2	TGTGCCAGCAGCCAAGAGACTAGCGGGAGGAGACTCCAAGAGACCCAGTACTTC	CASSQETSGRRLQETQYF
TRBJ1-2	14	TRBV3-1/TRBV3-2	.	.	TGTGCCAGCAGCGGTATGGGAGGGGCGGACGGCTACACCTTC	CASSGMGGADGYTF
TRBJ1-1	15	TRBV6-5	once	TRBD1	TGTGCCAGCAGTTACTCTTACCGACAGGGCACTGAAGCTTTCTTT	CASSYSYRQGTEAFF
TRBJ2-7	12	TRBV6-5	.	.	TGTGCCAGCATTCGGGGTACCTACGAGCAGTACTTC	CASIRGTYEQYF
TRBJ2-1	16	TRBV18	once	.	TGTGCCAGCTCGCACTTTACAGGGTTAGGCAGCAATGAGCAGTTCTTC	CASSHFTGLGSNEQFF
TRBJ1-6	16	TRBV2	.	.	TGTGCCAGCAGTGAAGGCTGGGGCCCGAATAATTCACCCCTCCACTTT	CASSEGWGPNNSPLHF
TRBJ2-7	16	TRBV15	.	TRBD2	TGTGCCACCAGCAGAGATTTGGGCGGGAGCGGGAGCGAGCAGTACTTC	CATSRDLGGSGSEQYF
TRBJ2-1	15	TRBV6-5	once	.	TGTGCCAGCAGTTACTCGAGACAGCTTGACAATGAGCAGTTCTTC	CASSYSRQLDNEQFF
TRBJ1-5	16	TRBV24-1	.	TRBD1	TGTGCCACCAGTGATGCCGGGACAGGGGCGAATCAGCCCCAGCATTTT	CATSDAGTGANQPQHF
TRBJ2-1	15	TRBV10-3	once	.	TGTGCCATCAGTGAGTCGGAGAGCTCCTACAATGAGCAGTTCTTC	CAISESESSYNEQFF
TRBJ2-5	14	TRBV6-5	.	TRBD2	TGTGCCAGCAGTTACTCGATCGGGGGGGAGACCCAGTACTTC	CASSYSIGGETQYF
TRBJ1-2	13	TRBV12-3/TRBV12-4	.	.	TGTGCCAGCACCCCACTCGCTAACTATGGCTACACCTTC	CASTPLANYGYTF
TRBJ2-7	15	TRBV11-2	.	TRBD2	TGTGCCAGCAGCCAAACCGGACTAGCGCGCTACGAGCAGTACTTC	CASSQTGLARYEQYF
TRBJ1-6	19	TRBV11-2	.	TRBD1	TGTGCCAGCAGCCGTTTTCCCGGGACAGGGGTTTCCTATAATTCACCCCTCCACTTT	CASSRFPGTGVSYNSPLHF
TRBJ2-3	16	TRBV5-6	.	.	TGTGCCAGCAGCTTGGATCGGCTAGCCCGCCCAGATACGCAGTATTTT	CASSLDRLARPDTQYF
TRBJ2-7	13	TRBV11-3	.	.	TGTGCCAGCAGCTTGGGCGGGGATTACGAGCAGTACTTC	CASSLGGDYEQYF
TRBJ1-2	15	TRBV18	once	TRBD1	TGTGCCAGCTCACCGCGTACAGGGGAGAACTATGGCTACACCTTC	CASSPRTGENYGYTF
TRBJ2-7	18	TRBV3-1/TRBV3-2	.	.	TGTGCCAGCAGCCAAGGCCTACAGGGAACGAAATATTCCTACGAGCAGTACTTC	CASSQGLQGTKYSYEQYF